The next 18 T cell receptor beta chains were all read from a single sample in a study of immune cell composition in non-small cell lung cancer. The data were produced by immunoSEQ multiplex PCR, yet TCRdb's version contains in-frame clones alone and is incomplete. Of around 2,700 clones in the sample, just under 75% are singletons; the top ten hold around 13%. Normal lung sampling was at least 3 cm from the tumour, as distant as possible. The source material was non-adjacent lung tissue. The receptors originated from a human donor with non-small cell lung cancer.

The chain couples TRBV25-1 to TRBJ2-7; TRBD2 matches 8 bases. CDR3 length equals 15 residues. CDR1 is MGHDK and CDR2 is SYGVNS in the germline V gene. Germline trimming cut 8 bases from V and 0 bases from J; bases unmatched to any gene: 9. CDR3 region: CASGPLAGNSYEQYF. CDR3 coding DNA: TGTGCCAGCGGTCCGCTAGCGGGTAACTCCTACGAGCAGTACTTC.

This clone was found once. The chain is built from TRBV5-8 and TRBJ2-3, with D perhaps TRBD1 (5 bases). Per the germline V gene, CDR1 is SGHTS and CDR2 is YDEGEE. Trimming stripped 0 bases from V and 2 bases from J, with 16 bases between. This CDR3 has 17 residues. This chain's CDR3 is CASSLARAALTTDTQYF. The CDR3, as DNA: TGTGCCAGCAGCTTGGCCAGGGCAGCTCTCACCACAGATACGCAGTATTTT. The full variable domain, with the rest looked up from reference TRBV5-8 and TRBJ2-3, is EAGVTQSPTHLIKTRGQQATLRCSPISGHTSVYWYQQALGLGLQFLLWYDEGEERNRGNFPPRFSGRQFPNYSSELNVNALELEDSALYLCASSLARAALTTDTQYFGPGTRLTVL.

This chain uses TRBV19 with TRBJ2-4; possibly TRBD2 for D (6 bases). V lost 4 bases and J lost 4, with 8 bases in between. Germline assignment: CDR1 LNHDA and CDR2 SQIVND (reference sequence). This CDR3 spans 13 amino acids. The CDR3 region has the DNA TGTGCCAGTAGTAGGGACTCTAAAAACATTCAGTACTTC. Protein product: CASSRDSKNIQYF.

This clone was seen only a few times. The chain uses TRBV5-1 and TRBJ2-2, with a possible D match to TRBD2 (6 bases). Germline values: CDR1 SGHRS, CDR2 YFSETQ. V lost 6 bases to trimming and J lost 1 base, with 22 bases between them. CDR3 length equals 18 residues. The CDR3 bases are TGCGCCAGCAACCCTTGGGGGAGCGGGTCGGAGAACACCGGGGAGCTGTTTTTT. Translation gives CASNPWGSGSENTGELFF. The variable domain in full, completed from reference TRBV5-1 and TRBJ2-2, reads KAGVTQTPRYLIKTRGQQVTLSCSPISGHRSVSWYQQTPGQGLQFLFEYFSETQRNKGNFPGRFSGRQFSNSRSEMNVSTLELGDSALYLCASNPWGSGSENTGELFFGEGSRLTVL.

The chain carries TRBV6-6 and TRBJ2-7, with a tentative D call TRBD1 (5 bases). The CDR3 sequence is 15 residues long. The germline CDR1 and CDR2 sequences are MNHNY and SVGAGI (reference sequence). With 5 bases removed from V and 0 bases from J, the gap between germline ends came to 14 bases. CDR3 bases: TGTGCCAGCAGTCTTCAGGGTTCGTCCTCCTACGAGCAGTACTTC. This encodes CASSLQGSSSYEQYF.

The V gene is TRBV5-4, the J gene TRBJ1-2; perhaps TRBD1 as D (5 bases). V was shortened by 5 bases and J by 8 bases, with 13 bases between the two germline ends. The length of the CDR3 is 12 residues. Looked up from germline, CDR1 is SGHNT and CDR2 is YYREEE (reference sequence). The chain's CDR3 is CASSVSQAGYTF. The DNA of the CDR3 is TGTGCCAGCAGTGTATCACAGGCGGGCTACACCTTC.

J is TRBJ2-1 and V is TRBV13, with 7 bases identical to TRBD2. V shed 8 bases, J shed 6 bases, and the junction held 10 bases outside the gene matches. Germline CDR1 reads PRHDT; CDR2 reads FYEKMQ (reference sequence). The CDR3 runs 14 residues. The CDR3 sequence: CASRPRLASNEQFF. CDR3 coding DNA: TGTGCCAGCCGGCCGCGACTAGCCTCCAATGAGCAGTTCTTC.

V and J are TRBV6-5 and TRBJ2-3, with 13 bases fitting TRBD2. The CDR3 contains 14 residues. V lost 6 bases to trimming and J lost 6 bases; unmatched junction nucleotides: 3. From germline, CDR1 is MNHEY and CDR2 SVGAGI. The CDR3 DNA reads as TGTGCCAGCAGGCAACTAGCGGGGGGGGATACGCAGTATTTT. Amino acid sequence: CASRQLAGGDTQYF.

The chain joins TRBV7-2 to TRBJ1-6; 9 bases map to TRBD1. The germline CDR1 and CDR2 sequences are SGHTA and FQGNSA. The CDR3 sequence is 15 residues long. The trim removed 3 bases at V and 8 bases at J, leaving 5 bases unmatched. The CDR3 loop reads CASSFHRQGDSPLHF. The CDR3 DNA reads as TGTGCCAGCAGCTTTCACCGACAGGGGGATTCACCCCTCCACTTT.

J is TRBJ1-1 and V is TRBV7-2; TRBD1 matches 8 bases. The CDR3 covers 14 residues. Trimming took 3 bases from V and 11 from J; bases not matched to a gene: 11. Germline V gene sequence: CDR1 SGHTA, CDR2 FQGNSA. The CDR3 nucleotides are TGTGCCAGCAGCTTCAGTGCCACAGGGGGTGATGCTTTCTTT. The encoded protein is CASSFSATGGDAFF. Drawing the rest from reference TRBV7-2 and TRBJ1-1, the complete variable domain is GAGVSQSPSNKVTEKGKDVELRCDPISGHTALYWYRQSLGQGLEFLIYFQGNSAPDKSGLPSDRFSAERTGGSVSTLTIQRTQQEDSAVYLCASSFSATGGDAFFGQGTRLTVV.

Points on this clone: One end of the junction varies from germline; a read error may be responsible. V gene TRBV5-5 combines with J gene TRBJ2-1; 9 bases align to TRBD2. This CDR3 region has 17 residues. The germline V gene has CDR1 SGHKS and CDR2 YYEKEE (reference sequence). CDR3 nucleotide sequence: TGCGCCAGCAGCTTGGGATCTCTAGCGGGAATTTACAATGAGCAGTTCTTC. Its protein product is CASSLGSLAGIYNEQFF.

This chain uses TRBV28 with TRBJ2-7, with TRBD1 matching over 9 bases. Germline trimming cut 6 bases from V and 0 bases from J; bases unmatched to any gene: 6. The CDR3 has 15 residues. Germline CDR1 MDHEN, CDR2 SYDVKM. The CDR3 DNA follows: TGTGCCAGCAGGTACGGGACAGGGAGCTCCTACGAGCAGTACTTC. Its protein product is CASRYGTGSSYEQYF. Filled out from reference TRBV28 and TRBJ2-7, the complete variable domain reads DVKVTQSSRYLVKRTGEKVFLECVQDMDHENMFWYRQDPGLGLRLIYFSYDVKMKEKGDIPEGYSVSREKKERFSLILESASTNQTSMYLCASRYGTGSSYEQYFGPGTRLTVT.

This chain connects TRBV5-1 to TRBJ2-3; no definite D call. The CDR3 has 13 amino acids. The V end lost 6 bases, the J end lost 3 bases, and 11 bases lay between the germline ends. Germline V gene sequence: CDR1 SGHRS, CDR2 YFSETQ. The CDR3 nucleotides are TGCGCCAGCATGGTCGACTTTACAGATACGCAGTATTTT. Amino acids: CASMVDFTDTQYF. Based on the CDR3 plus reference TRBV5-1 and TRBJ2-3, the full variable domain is KAGVTQTPRYLIKTRGQQVTLSCSPISGHRSVSWYQQTPGQGLQFLFEYFSETQRNKGNFPGRFSGRQFSNSRSEMNVSTLELGDSALYLCASMVDFTDTQYFGPGTRLTVL.

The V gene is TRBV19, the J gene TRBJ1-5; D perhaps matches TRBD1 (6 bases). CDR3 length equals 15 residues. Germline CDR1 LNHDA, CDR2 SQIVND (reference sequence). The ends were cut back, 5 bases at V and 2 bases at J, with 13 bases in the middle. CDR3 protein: CASSAKGGGNQPQHF. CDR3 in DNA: TGTGCCAGTAGTGCAAAAGGGGGTGGCAATCAGCCCCAGCATTTT.

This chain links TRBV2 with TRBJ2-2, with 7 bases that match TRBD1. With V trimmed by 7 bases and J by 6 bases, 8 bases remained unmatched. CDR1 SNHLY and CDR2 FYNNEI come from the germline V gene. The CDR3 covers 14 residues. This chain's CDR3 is CASTPQGPPGELFF. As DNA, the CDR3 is TGTGCCAGCACGCCACAGGGGCCACCCGGGGAGCTGTTTTTT.

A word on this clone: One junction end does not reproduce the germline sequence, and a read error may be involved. The CDR3: CASSVAMGGAGELFF. As DNA, the CDR3 is TGTGCCAGCAGCGTAGCGATGGGAGGGGCCGGGGAGCTGTTTTTT. J is TRBJ2-2 and V is TRBV7-2; 7 nucleotides agree with TRBD2. The CDR3 extends over 15 amino acids. Germline V lookup: CDR1 SGHTA, CDR2 FQGNSA.

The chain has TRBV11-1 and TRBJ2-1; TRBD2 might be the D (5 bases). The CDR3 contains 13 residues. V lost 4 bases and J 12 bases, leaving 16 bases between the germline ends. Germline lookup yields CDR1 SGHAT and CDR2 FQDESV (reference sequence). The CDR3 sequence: CASSSGERSWQFF. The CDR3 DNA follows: TGTGCCAGCAGCTCCGGGGAGCGGTCATGGCAGTTCTTC.

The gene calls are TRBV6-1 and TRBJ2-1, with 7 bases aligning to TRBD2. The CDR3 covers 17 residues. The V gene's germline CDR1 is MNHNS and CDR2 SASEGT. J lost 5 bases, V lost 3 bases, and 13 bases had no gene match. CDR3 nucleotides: TGTGCCAGCAGTGATAGTCATGGACTAGACACTCACAATGAGCAGTTCTTC. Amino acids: CASSDSHGLDTHNEQFF.